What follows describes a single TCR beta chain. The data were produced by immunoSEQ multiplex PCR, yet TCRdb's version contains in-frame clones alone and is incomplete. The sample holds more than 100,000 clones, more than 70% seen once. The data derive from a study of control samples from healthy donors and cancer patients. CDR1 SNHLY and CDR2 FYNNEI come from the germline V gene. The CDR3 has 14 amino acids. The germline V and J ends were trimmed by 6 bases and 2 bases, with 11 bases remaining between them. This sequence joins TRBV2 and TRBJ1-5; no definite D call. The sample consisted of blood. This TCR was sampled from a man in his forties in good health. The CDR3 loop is CASRLGQGNQPQHF. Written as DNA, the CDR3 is TGTGCCAGCAGGCTCGGGCAGGGCAATCAGCCCCAGCATTTT.